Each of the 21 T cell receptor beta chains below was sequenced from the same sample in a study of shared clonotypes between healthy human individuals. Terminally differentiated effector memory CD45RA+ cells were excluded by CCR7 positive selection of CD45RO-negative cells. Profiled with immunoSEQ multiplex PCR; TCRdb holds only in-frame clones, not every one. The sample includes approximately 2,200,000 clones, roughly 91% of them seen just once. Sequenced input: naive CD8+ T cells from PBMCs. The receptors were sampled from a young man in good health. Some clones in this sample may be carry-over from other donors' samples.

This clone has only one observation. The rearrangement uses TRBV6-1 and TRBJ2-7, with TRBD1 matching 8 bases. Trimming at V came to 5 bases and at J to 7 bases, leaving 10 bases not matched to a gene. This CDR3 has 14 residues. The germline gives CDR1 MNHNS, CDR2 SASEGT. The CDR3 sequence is CASSRQGLVVEQYF. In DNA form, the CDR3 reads TGTGCCAGCAGTAGACAGGGGCTGGTCGTGGAGCAGTACTTC.

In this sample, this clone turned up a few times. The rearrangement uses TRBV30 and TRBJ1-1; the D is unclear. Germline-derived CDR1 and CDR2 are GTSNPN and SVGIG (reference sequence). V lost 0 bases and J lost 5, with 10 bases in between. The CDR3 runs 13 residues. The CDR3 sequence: CAWSVQSGTEAFF. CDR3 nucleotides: TGTGCCTGGAGTGTACAATCCGGGACTGAAGCTTTCTTT. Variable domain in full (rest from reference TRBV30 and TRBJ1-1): SQTIHQWPATLVQPVGSPLSLECTVEGTSNPNLYWYRQAAGRGLQLLFYSVGIGQISSEVPQNLSASRPQDRQFILSSKKLLLSDSGFYLCAWSVQSGTEAFFGQGTRLTVV.

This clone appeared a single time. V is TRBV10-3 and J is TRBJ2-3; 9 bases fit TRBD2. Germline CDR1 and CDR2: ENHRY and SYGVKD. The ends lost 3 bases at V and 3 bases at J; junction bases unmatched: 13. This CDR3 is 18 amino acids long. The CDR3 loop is CAISEFEGSGGSTDTQYF. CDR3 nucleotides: TGTGCCATCAGTGAATTTGAAGGTAGCGGGGGATCTACAGATACGCAGTATTTT.

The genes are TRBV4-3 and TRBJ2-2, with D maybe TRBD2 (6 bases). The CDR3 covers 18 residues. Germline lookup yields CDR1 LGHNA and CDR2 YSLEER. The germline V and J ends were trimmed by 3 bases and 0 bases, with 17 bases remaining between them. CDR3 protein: CASSQREAPAPNTGELFF. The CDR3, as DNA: TGCGCCAGCAGCCAGCGGGAAGCCCCAGCCCCGAACACCGGGGAGCTGTTTTTT.

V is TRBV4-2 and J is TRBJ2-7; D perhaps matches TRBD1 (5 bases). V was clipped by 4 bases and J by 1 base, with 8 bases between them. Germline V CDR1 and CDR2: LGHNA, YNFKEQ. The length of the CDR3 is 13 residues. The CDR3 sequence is CASSPTESYEQYF. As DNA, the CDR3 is TGTGCCAGCAGCCCGACAGAGTCCTACGAGCAGTACTTC.

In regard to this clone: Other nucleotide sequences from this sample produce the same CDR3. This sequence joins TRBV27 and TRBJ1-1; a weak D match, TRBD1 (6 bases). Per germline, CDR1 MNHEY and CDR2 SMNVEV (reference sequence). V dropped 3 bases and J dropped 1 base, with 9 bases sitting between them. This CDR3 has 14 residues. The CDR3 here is CASSFRGSNTEAFF. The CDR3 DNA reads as TGTGCCAGCAGTTTCAGGGGATCGAACACTGAAGCTTTCTTT.

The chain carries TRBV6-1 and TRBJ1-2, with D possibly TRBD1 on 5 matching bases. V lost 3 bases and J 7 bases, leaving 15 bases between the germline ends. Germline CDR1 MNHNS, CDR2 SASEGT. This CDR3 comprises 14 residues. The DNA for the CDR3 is TGTGCCAGCAGTGAGAGGGGTAGGGTTAGTGGCTACACCTTC. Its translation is CASSERGRVSGYTF.

The CDR3 nucleotides are TGCAGCGTTAACCTCGGATATAACTATGGCTACACCTTC. Encoded protein: CSVNLGYNYGYTF. V is TRBV29-1 and J is TRBJ1-2; no reliable D call. There are 13 residues in the CDR3. Trimming cost V 5 bases and J 1 base, with 11 bases left between them. CDR1 SQVTM and CDR2 ANQGSEA come from the germline V gene.

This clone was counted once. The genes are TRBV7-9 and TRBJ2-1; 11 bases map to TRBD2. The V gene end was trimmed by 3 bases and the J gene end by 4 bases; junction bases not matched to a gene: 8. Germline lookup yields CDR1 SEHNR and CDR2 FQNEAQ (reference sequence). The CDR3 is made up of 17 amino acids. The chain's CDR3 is CASSLSPGLAVYNEQFF. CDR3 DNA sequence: TGTGCCAGCAGCTTGAGCCCGGGACTAGCGGTATACAATGAGCAGTTCTTC.

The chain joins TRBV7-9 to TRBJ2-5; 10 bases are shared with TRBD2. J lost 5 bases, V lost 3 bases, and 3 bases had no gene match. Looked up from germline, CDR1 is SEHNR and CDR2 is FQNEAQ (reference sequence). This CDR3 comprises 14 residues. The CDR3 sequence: CASSLGTSVETQYF. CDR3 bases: TGTGCCAGCAGCTTGGGGACTAGCGTGGAGACCCAGTACTTC.

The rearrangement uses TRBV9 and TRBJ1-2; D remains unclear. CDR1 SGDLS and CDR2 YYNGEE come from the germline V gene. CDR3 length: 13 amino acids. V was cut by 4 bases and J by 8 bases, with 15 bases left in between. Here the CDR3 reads CASSLNSGGGYTF. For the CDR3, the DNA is TGTGCCAGCAGCCTCAACTCTGGAGGCGGCTACACCTTC. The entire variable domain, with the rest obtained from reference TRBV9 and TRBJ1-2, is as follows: DSGVTQTPKHLITATGQRVTLRCSPRSGDLSVYWYQQSLDQGLQFLIQYYNGEERAKGNILERFSAQQFPDLHSELNLSSLELGDSALYFCASSLNSGGGYTFGSGTRLTVV.

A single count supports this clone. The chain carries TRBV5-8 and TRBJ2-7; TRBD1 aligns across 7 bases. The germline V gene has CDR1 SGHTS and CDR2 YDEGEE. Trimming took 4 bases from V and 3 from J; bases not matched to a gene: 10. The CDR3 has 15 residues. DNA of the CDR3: TGTGCCAGCAGCCAGACCCGACAGGGTGGCTACGAGCAGTACTTC. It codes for CASSQTRQGGYEQYF.

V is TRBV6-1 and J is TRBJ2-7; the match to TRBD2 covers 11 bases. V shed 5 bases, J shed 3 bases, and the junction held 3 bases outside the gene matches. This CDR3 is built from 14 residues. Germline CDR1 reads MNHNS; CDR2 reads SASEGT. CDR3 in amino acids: CASSPGTSGYEQYF. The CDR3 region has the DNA TGTGCCAGCAGTCCCGGGACTAGCGGCTACGAGCAGTACTTC.

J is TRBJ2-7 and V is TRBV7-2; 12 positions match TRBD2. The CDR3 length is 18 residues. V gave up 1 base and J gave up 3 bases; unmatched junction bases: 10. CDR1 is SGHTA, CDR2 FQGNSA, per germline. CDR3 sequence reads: CASSLGFPGTSGYYEQYF. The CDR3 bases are TGTGCCAGCAGCTTAGGGTTTCCCGGGACTAGCGGGTACTACGAGCAGTACTTC.

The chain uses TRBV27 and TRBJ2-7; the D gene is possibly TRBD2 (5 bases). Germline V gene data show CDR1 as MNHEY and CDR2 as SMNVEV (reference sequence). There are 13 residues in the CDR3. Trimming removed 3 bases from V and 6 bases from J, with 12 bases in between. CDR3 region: CASSFLSGREQYF. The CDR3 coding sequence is TGTGCCAGCAGTTTTTTAAGCGGACGCGAGCAGTACTTC.

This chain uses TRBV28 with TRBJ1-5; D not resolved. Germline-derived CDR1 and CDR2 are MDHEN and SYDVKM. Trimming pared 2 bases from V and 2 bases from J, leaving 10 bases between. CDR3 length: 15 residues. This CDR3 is CASSLDQQGNQPQHF. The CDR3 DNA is TGTGCCAGCAGTTTAGACCAGCAGGGCAATCAGCCCCAGCATTTT.

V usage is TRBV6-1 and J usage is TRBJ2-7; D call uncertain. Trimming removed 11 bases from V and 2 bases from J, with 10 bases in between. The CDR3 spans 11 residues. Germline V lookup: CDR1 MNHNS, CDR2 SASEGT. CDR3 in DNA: TGTGCCCTGACCCCCGCCTACGAGCAGTACTTC. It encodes CALTPAYEQYF.

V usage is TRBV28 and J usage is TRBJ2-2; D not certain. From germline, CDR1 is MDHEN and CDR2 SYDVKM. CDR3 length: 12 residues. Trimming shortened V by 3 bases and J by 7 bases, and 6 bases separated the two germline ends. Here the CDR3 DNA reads TGTGCCAGCAGTTTTGTGGGCGGGGAGCTGTTTTTT. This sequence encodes CASSFVGGELFF.

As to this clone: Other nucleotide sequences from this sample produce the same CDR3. The CDR3 nucleotides read TGTGCCAGCAGTTTTGGGACAGGCGACTACGAGCAGTACTTC. As protein: CASSFGTGDYEQYF. The chain links TRBV27 to TRBJ2-7; 8 bases map to TRBD1. This CDR3 region has 14 residues. Germline V lookup: CDR1 MNHEY, CDR2 SMNVEV (reference sequence). Unmatched junction bases numbered 4, after V lost 3 bases and J lost 3 bases.

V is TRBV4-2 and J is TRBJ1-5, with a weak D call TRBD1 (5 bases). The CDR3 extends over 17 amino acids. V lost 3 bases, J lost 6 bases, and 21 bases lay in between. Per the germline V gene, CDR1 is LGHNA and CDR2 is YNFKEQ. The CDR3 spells CASSHPRKEGVGQPQHF. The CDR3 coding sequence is TGTGCCAGCAGCCATCCCAGGAAGGAAGGGGTGGGTCAGCCCCAGCATTTT.

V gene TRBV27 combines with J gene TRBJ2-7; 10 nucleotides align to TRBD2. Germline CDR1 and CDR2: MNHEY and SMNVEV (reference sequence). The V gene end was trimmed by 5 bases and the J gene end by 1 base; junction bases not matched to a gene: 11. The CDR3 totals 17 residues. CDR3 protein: CASSPTRTSGISYEQYF. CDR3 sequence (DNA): TGTGCCAGCAGTCCTACGCGGACTAGCGGCATATCCTACGAGCAGTACTTC.